The clone carrying this T cell receptor (beta chain) was picked up many times. Its antigen is as yet unknown. This entry belongs to a study of metastatic and nonmetastatic thyroid tumors. Study overall: Where malignant and benign thyroid patients were concerned, repertoires were compared across blood and tumor or nodule tissue.

TCRdb redid the clone calls on the PCR reads using MiXCR. Of about 82,000 clones in the sample, 12% are singletons; the top ten hold approximately 10%. Overall study findings and caveats: Reportedly, malignant thyroid tumors had significantly higher TCR beta diversity than benign nodules, in blood and tumor.

CDR1 MNHNY and CDR2 SVGAGI come from the germline V gene (reference sequence). V gave up 2 bases and J gave up 4 bases, with 17 bases separating them. CDR3 size: 16 residues. No patient had received any treatment before thyroid surgery. This clonotype originated in a female donor with papillary thyroid cancer or a benign thyroid nodule (not recorded which). Some clones in this sample may be carry-over from other donors' samples. This chain uses TRBV6-6 with TRBJ1-2; D not resolved. Sequencing was carried out using tumor tissue. This CDR3 reads CASSYDTQRKTYGYTF. CDR3 nucleotides: TGTGCCAGCAGTTACGACACACAGCGGAAAACCTATGGCTACACCTTC.